The 30 T cell receptor beta chains listed next were all sequenced from one sample in a study of a mutant IDH1 vaccine in newly diagnosed glioma. Profiling relied on immunoSEQ multiplex PCR, and the TCRdb table lists in-frame clones only, not all of them. Of some 29,000 clones in the sample, roughly 80% were seen once. Specified time point: week 23, last vaccination. The vaccine gave 300 ug of a 20-mer mutant IDH1 peptide subcutaneously per dose. Their recognized antigens are unknown. The sequences come from PBMCs, collected from a glioma patient whose treatment included an IDH1 peptide vaccine. The receptors originated from a woman aged 25 to 39 with glioma.

The J gene is TRBJ1-2, the V gene TRBV4-2; the match to TRBD1 covers 9 bases. Germline CDR1 reads LGHNA; CDR2 reads YNFKEQ. With 0 bases clipped from V and 8 bases from J, the junction kept 10 bases outside the gene matches. The CDR3 consists of 16 residues. CDR3 DNA: TGTGCCAGCAGCCAAGAAGTGGGACAGGGACCGAACGGCTACACCTTC. Translated, it gives CASSQEVGQGPNGYTF.

The CDR3, as DNA: TGTGCCAGCAGCTTAGCGGGGGGACCCTACGAGCAGTACTTC. Its translation is CASSLAGGPYEQYF. The chain couples TRBV7-6 to TRBJ2-7; D might be TRBD2 (6 bases). Germline V gene lookup returns CDR1 SGHVS and CDR2 FNYEAQ. V was pared by 0 bases and J by 2 bases, with 8 bases between. The CDR3 runs to 14 residues.

The V and J genes are TRBV7-6 and TRBJ2-2; D unresolved. Germline loops: CDR1 SGHVS, CDR2 FNYEAQ. Trimming took 5 bases from V and 5 from J, leaving 9 bases between them. There are 13 residues in the CDR3. CDR3 amino acids: CASSPQRTGELFF. The CDR3 coding sequence is TGTGCCAGCAGCCCCCAGAGGACCGGGGAGCTGTTTTTT.

This chain uses TRBV10-1 with TRBJ1-2; maybe TRBD1 (6 bases). CDR3 length: 14 amino acids. V lost 10 bases, J lost 7 bases, and 22 bases lay in between. Germline V CDR1 and CDR2: WNHNN, SYGVQD (reference sequence). The CDR3 DNA sequence: TGCGCCACCCTACCGACGGGGGCTGATGGTGGCTACACCTTC. Translated: CATLPTGADGGYTF.

The chain couples TRBV19 to TRBJ2-3, with D perhaps TRBD1 (5 bases). The V end lost 9 bases, the J end lost 4 bases, and 14 bases lay between the germline ends. CDR3 length: 13 amino acids. The germline gives CDR1 LNHDA, CDR2 SQIVND (reference sequence). CDR3 in amino acids: CASRLLGADTQYF. The CDR3 region has the DNA TGTGCCAGCCGCCTGCTAGGGGCAGATACGCAGTATTTT.

This chain connects TRBV6-1 to TRBJ1-2, with a tentative D call TRBD1 (5 bases). Trimming stripped 6 bases from V and 8 bases from J, with 16 bases between. CDR3 size: 13 residues. CDR1 is MNHNS and CDR2 is SASEGT in the germline V gene. Written as DNA, the CDR3 is TGTGCCAGCAGCGACCAAGCAGGGAGAGGCTACACCTTC. It is translated as CASSDQAGRGYTF.

There are a few counts of this clone. The chain uses TRBV30 and TRBJ1-1, with D possibly TRBD1 on 6 matching bases. CDR1 is GTSNPN, CDR2 SVGIG, per germline (reference sequence). V was shortened by 1 base and J by 8 bases, with 14 bases between the two germline ends. This CDR3 region has 13 residues. The CDR3 region is CAWSDLAGGEAFF. The CDR3 bases are TGTGCCTGGAGTGATCTGGCGGGGGGCGAAGCTTTCTTT.

This chain uses TRBV30 with TRBJ1-4; 10 bases agree with TRBD1. Germline V lookup: CDR1 GTSNPN, CDR2 SVGIG (reference sequence). The CDR3 totals 16 residues. The J segment lost 8 bases and the V segment lost 1 base, leaving 10 bases of the junction unmatched. As DNA, the CDR3 is TGTGCCTGGAGTGCTATCGGACAGGGGGTTCGAGAAAAACTGTTTTTT. It translates to CAWSAIGQGVREKLFF.

The chain has TRBV18 and TRBJ2-7; D is perhaps TRBD1 (5 bases). The CDR3 length is 16 residues. From germline, CDR1 is KGHSH and CDR2 LQKENI. Between the trimmed V and J ends, which lost 6 bases and 1 base, there was a span of 19 bases. The CDR3 DNA sequence: TGTGCCAGCTCCCCAGGCCCGTGGCAGGGTTCCTACGAGCAGTACTTC. It is translated as CASSPGPWQGSYEQYF.

The chain recombines TRBV4-1 with TRBJ1-6, with 7 positions matching TRBD1. The CDR3 runs to 17 residues. The V gene's germline CDR1 is MGHRA and CDR2 YSYEKL. V was clipped by 4 bases and J by 9 bases; unmatched bases: 15. CDR3 protein: CASSPTGLPGGSSPLHF. DNA of the CDR3: TGCGCCAGCAGCCCGACCGGGCTCCCAGGGGGTAGTTCACCCCTCCACTTT.

In its sample, this clone was seen a few times. This chain connects TRBV19 to TRBJ1-1; no reliable D call. This CDR3 has 13 residues. Trimming took off 3 bases at V and 0 bases at J, with 5 bases between the two ends. Germline assignment: CDR1 LNHDA and CDR2 SQIVND (reference sequence). CDR3 residues: CASSMWVNTEAFF. The DNA for the CDR3 is TGTGCCAGTAGTATGTGGGTGAACACTGAAGCTTTCTTT.

The chain uses TRBV7-6 and TRBJ2-7; tentative D call: TRBD2 (6 bases). CDR1 and CDR2 (germline): SGHVS, FNYEAQ. Trimming took 5 bases from V and 1 from J, leaving 12 bases between them. The CDR3 contains 14 residues. The CDR3 region has the DNA TGTGCCAGCAGCCCCGCGGGGCCTTCCTACGAGCAGTACTTC. Translated, it gives CASSPAGPSYEQYF. Filled out from reference TRBV7-6 and TRBJ2-7, the complete variable domain reads GAGVSQSPRYKVTKRGQDVALRCDPISGHVSLYWYRQALGQGPEFLTYFNYEAQQDKSGLPNDRFSAERPEGSISTLTIQRTEQRDSAMYRCASSPAGPSYEQYFGPGTRLTVT.

The CDR3 reads CASSPPTLGWETQYF. The CDR3 DNA follows: TGTGCCAGCAGTCCACCAACCCTGGGGTGGGAGACCCAGTACTTC. The chain is built from TRBV6-5 and TRBJ2-5; D is unclear. V dropped 5 bases and J dropped 5 bases, with 18 bases sitting between them. This CDR3 comprises 15 residues. Germline assignment: CDR1 MNHEY and CDR2 SVGAGI.

J is TRBJ1-5 and V is TRBV29-1; 7 bases agree with TRBD1. The CDR3 spans 15 residues. Germline assignment: CDR1 SQVTM and CDR2 ANQGSEA. Unmatched junction bases numbered 12, after V lost 6 bases and J lost 4 bases. The DNA of the CDR3 is TGCAGCGTCTCGACAGGGTCTGATCGGAATCAGCCCCAGCATTTT. It translates to CSVSTGSDRNQPQHF.

The CDR3 region has the DNA TGTGCCAGCAGCCAACGGGACAATTCCTACGAGCAGTACTTC. Translating it yields CASSQRDNSYEQYF. The V gene is TRBV5-6, the J gene TRBJ2-7, with a weak D call TRBD1 (6 bases). Per the germline V gene, CDR1 is SGHDT and CDR2 is YYEEEE. This CDR3 has 14 residues. Trimming removed 4 bases at V and 1 base at J, with 12 bases between.

This chain connects TRBV5-1 to TRBJ1-1; D gene uncertain. The length of the CDR3 is 13 residues. With 1 base removed from V and 3 bases from J, the gap between germline ends came to 7 bases. In germline, CDR1 is SGHRS, CDR2 YFSETQ. The CDR3 here is CASSLPGYTEAFF. Here the CDR3 DNA reads TGCGCCAGCAGCTTGCCCGGATACACTGAAGCTTTCTTT.

This chain links TRBV4-1 with TRBJ1-2; D possibly corresponds to TRBD1 (5 bases). The V end lost 1 base, the J end lost 2 bases, and 11 bases lay between the germline ends. The CDR3 totals 15 residues. The germline V gene has CDR1 MGHRA and CDR2 YSYEKL. DNA for the CDR3: TGCGCCAGCAGCCAAGGAAATGAGGGGAACTATGGCTACACCTTC. Amino acids: CASSQGNEGNYGYTF.

This chain joins TRBV7-9 and TRBJ1-1; D call uncertain. CDR1 and CDR2 from the germline V gene are SEHNR and FQNEAQ (reference sequence). The V and J ends lost 8 bases and 3 bases respectively, with 10 bases between them. This CDR3 contains 12 residues. The CDR3 DNA sequence: TGTGCCAGCGAGGCGGACCACACTGAAGCTTTCTTT. Protein product: CASEADHTEAFF.

The chain combines TRBV2 with TRBJ2-4; D may match TRBD1 or TRBD2 (5 bases each). V was pared by 1 base and J by 8 bases, with 12 bases between. This CDR3 comprises 14 residues. Germline values: CDR1 SNHLY, CDR2 FYNNEI. The CDR3 protein is CASSEVGLRDIQYF. The CDR3 DNA sequence: TGTGCCAGCAGTGAAGTGGGGCTGCGGGACATTCAGTACTTC.

V gene TRBV27 combines with J gene TRBJ1-1, with D maybe TRBD1 (5 bases). Germline V lookup: CDR1 MNHEY, CDR2 SMNVEV (reference sequence). The CDR3 sequence is 14 residues long. The V end was cut by 4 bases, the J end by 1 base, with 10 bases between. This CDR3 is CASSSLGGNTEAFF. The CDR3 coding sequence is TGTGCCAGCAGTTCACTGGGGGGGAACACTGAAGCTTTCTTT.

V is TRBV19 and J is TRBJ1-4; unclear D gene. V shed 6 bases and J shed 5 bases, with 10 bases lying between them. The CDR3 sequence is 13 residues long. Per germline, CDR1 LNHDA and CDR2 SQIVND (reference sequence). CDR3 nucleotide sequence: TGTGCCAGTAGCCAGGCGGGGAATGAAAAACTGTTTTTT. It translates to CASSQAGNEKLFF. The whole variable domain, remainder taken from reference TRBV19 and TRBJ1-4, is DGGITQSPKYLFRKEGQNVTLSCEQNLNHDAMYWYRQDPGQGLRLIYYSQIVNDFQKGDIAEGYSVSREKKESFPLTVTSAQKNPTAFYLCASSQAGNEKLFFGSGTQLSVL.

The CDR3: CASSPNMNTEAFF. The DNA of the CDR3 is TGTGCCAGCAGCCCCAACATGAACACTGAAGCTTTCTTT. This rearrangement joins TRBV7-8 to TRBJ1-1; D remains ambiguous. This CDR3 is built from 13 residues. Trimming left V 5 bases short and J 0 bases short, with 7 bases between. Germline CDR1 and CDR2: SGHVS and FQNEAQ.

The chain uses TRBV6-6 and TRBJ2-6; no clear D gene. Trimming removed 5 bases at V and 0 bases at J, with 5 bases between. Germline CDR1 and CDR2: MNHNY and SVGAGI (reference sequence). The CDR3 has 14 amino acids. The CDR3 reads CASSATSGANVLTF. The DNA of the CDR3 is TGTGCCAGCAGTGCTACCTCTGGGGCCAACGTCCTGACTTTC.

This clone was recorded only once. This chain's CDR3 is CASSYSPGEQFF. In DNA form, the CDR3 reads TGTGCCAGCAGTTACTCCCCGGGAGAGCAGTTCTTC. This rearrangement joins TRBV6-5 to TRBJ2-1; D may be TRBD2 (5 bases). The V end lost 0 bases, the J end lost 10 bases, and 7 bases lay between the germline ends. The CDR3 is 12 amino acids. Germline loops: CDR1 MNHEY, CDR2 SVGAGI.

This chain connects TRBV6-6 to TRBJ2-5, with 9 bases lining up with TRBD1. The CDR3 totals 15 residues. V lost 3 bases, J lost 5 bases, and 7 bases stayed unmatched. In germline, CDR1 is MNHNY, CDR2 SVGAGI (reference sequence). The CDR3 spells CASSYLGQGGETQYF. As DNA, the CDR3 is TGTGCCAGCAGTTATTTGGGACAGGGTGGGGAGACCCAGTACTTC.

The chain is built from TRBV2 and TRBJ1-4; D unclear. V lost 7 bases, J lost 4 bases, and 13 bases lay in between. Germline V gene data show CDR1 as SNHLY and CDR2 as FYNNEI. The CDR3 is 14 amino acids. As DNA, the CDR3 is TGTGCCAGCAAGACCGGGAGAAATAATGAAAAACTGTTTTTT. This encodes CASKTGRNNEKLFF. Based on the CDR3 plus reference TRBV2 and TRBJ1-4, the full variable domain is EPEVTQTPSHQVTQMGQEVILRCVPISNHLYFYWYRQILGQKVEFLVSFYNNEISEKSEIFDDQFSVERPDGSNFTLKIRSTKLEDSAMYFCASKTGRNNEKLFFGSGTQLSVL.

This chain connects TRBV25-1 to TRBJ1-2, with D possibly being TRBD1 (5 bases). CDR3 size: 13 residues. Per the germline V gene, CDR1 is MGHDK and CDR2 is SYGVNS. Trimming pared 10 bases from V and 4 bases from J, leaving 16 bases between. This chain's CDR3 is CANLAGTLYGYTF. As DNA, the CDR3 is TGTGCCAACTTGGCCGGGACTCTCTATGGCTACACCTTC.

Relative to its sample, this clone is medium-sized. This sequence joins TRBV7-9 and TRBJ2-2, with TRBD1 matching 7 bases. Trimming took 5 bases from V and 4 from J; bases not matched to a gene: 4. This CDR3 spans 14 amino acids. CDR1 and CDR2 (germline): SEHNR, FQNEAQ (reference sequence). Here the CDR3 DNA reads TGTGCCAGCAGCCCAGGGACAGCCACCGGGGAGCTGTTTTTT. This translates into CASSPGTATGELFF.

J is TRBJ2-7 and V is TRBV5-4; no firm D call. V was cut by 6 bases and J by 0 bases, with 10 bases left in between. The germline V gene encodes CDR1 SGHNT and CDR2 YYREEE (reference sequence). This CDR3 region has 13 residues. For the CDR3, the DNA is TGTGCCAGCACCCCTCCAAGCTCCTACGAGCAGTACTTC. Protein sequence: CASTPPSSYEQYF.

This chain joins TRBV6-1 and TRBJ1-6; D is unresolved. CDR3 length: 15 residues. V lost 2 bases, J lost 5 bases, and 10 bases lay in between. Germline lookup yields CDR1 MNHNS and CDR2 SASEGT. As DNA, the CDR3 is TGTGCCAGCAGTGAAACTGCCTGGAATAATTCACCCCTCCACTTT. Encoded protein: CASSETAWNNSPLHF.